This T cell receptor (beta chain) emerged from a study of blood T cell repertoires in COVID-19. Study-wide context: The study drew acute and convalescent COVID-19 samples from the United States, Italy and Spain. The cDNA or gDNA used as material had been derived from T cells, B-cell-depleted T cells, or PBMCs.

The authors' processing: By means of reference gene primer amplification, nucleated cell counts were estimated. Sequenced by immunoSEQ multiplex PCR; TCRdb stores in-frame clones only, minus some. The DNA was the basis for D and trimming; V, J and clone size are from that table. The sample comprises some 240,000 clones, roughly nine tenths of which are singletons, and around 4.6% rests with the top ten. This CDR3 has 15 amino acids. Looked up from germline, CDR1 is SGDLS and CDR2 is YYNGEE. Trimming took 4 bases from V and 1 from J; bases not matched to a gene: 7. The sequenced material came from peripheral blood. V gene TRBV9 combines with J gene TRBJ1-1, with TRBD1 matching over 7 bases. This TCR was recovered from a woman aged 40 to 50 who had recovered from COVID-19. The CDR3 sequence: CASSPTGQRNTEAFF. Written as DNA, the CDR3 is TGTGCCAGCAGCCCTACGGGACAGCGGAACACTGAAGCTTTCTTT.